In this sample, the clone carrying this TCR beta chain turned up a few times. As yet, its antigen is unknown. This record comes from a study of identical twins. Study observations and caveats: Sequences that were out-of-frame, alpha and twin-shared displayed an excess of low generation probability.

In germline, CDR1 is ENHRY, CDR2 SYGVKD. The J segment lost 6 bases and the V segment lost 4 bases, leaving 11 bases of the junction unmatched. The CDR3 spans 16 residues. In TCRdb, the 5' RACE reads were re-called with MiXCR into one record per CDR3 protein. Of 400,000 to 550,000 distinct CDR3 sequences detected, about 24% appear once; the ten largest clones hold 2.9%. These data also formed part of another study, on T cells expressing NK-cell markers.

Sample: CD4+ T cells sorted from blood. This chain joins TRBV10-3 and TRBJ2-7; TRBD2 aligns across 11 bases. This TCR was recovered from a woman aged 18-29 years in good health. The CDR3 DNA sequence: TGTGCCATCAGTGGACTAGCGGGACAGTCGATGAGCGAGCAGTACTTC. This codes for CAISGLAGQSMSEQYF.